This T cell receptor beta chain was found in a study of control samples from healthy donors and cancer patients. Per the germline V gene, CDR1 is ENHRY and CDR2 is SYGVKD. The CDR3 covers 14 residues. Trimming pared 8 bases from V and 0 bases from J, leaving 13 bases between. Some clones are missing from TCRdb's copy, which holds only in-frame ones; the method was immunoSEQ multiplex PCR. The sample yields about 140,000 clones, roughly 94% seen once. The specimen was blood. This clonotype was obtained from a man in his forties in good health. V usage is TRBV10-3 and J usage is TRBJ1-1, with no clear D. CDR3: CAIGVGRVNTEAFF. The CDR3, as DNA: TGTGCCATCGGAGTGGGGAGGGTGAACACTGAAGCTTTCTTT.